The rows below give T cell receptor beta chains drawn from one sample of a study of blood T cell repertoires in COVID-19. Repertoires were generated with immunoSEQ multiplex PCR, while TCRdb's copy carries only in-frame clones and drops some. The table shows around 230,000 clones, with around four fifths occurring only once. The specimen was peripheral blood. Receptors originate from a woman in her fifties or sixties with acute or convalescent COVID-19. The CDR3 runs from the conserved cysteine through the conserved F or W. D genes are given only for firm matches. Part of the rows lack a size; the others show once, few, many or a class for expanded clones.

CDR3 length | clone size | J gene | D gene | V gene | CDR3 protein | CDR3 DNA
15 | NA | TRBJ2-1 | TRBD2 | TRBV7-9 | CASSSPSGSYNEQFF | TGTGCCAGCAGCTCCCCTAGCGGATCTTACAATGAGCAGTTCTTC
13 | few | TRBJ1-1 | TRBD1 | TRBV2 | CASAGQVNTEAFF | TGTGCCAGTGCGGGACAGGTGAACACTGAAGCTTTCTTT
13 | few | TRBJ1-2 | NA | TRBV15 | CATSRAHKEGYTF | TGTGCCACCAGCAGAGCTCATAAAGAGGGCTACACCTTC
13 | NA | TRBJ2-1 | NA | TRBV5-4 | CASSLGRLDEQFF | TGTGCCAGCAGCTTGGGCAGACTCGATGAGCAGTTCTTC
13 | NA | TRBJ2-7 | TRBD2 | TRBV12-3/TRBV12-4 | CASSLGTNYEQYF | TGTGCCAGCAGTTTGGGGACTAATTACGAGCAGTACTTC
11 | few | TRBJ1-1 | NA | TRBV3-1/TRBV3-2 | CASSLKRAAFF | TGTGCCAGCAGCCTAAAGAGGGCCGCTTTCTTT
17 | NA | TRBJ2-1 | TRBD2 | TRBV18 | CASSPGLAGHSYNEQFF | TGTGCCAGCTCACCAGGGCTAGCGGGACACTCCTACAATGAGCAGTTCTTC
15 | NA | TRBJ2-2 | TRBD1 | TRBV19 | CASSFLRGLTGELFF | TGTGCCAGTAGTTTCCTCAGGGGGCTGACCGGGGAGCTGTTTTTT
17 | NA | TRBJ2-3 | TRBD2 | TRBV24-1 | CATSDSLAGGLTDTQYF | TGTGCCACCAGTGATTCGCTAGCGGGAGGACTCACAGATACGCAGTATTTT
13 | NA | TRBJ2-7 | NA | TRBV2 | CASSGFSTGEQYF | TGTGCCAGCAGTGGGTTTTCGACGGGCGAGCAGTACTTC
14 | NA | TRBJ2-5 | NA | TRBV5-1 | CASSPGTFQETQYF | TGCGCCAGCAGCCCGGGGACATTCCAAGAGACCCAGTACTTC
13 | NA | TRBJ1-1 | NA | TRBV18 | CASSPSVNTEAFF | TGTGCCAGCTCACCCTCAGTGAACACTGAAGCTTTCTTT
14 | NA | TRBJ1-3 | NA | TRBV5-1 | CASSPGEWGDTIYF | TGCGCCAGCAGCCCCGGGGAATGGGGAGACACCATATATTTT
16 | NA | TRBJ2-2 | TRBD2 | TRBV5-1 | CASSLAGTTNTGELFF | TGCGCCAGCAGCTTGGCGGGGACTACGAACACCGGGGAGCTGTTTTTT
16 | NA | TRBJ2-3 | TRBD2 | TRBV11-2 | CASSSGGNSLTDTQYF | TGTGCCAGCAGCTCCGGGGGGAATAGCCTTACAGATACGCAGTATTTT
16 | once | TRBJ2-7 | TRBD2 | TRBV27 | CASSPPAWGGIVEQYF | TGTGCCAGCAGTCCCCCTGCTTGGGGAGGGATAGTTGAGCAGTACTTC
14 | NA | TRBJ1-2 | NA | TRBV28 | CASSMGPGNYGYTF | TGTGCCAGCAGCATGGGGCCAGGAAACTATGGCTACACCTTC
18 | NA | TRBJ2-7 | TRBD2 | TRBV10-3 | CAISSHHLLAEGDYEQYF | TGTGCCATCAGTTCCCACCACCTACTAGCGGAGGGGGATTACGAGCAGTACTTC
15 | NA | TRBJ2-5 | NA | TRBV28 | CASIDSDRYQETQYF | TGTGCCAGCATTGACTCAGACAGATACCAAGAGACCCAGTACTTC
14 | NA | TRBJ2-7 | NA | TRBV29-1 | CSVRVGLSSYEQYF | TGCAGTGTTCGTGTTGGACTCTCCTCCTACGAGCAGTACTTC
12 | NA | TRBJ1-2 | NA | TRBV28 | CASSPGVYGYTF | TGTGCCAGCAGTCCAGGGGTCTATGGCTACACCTTC
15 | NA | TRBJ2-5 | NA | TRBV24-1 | CATSDLSGGRETQYF | TGTGCCACCAGTGATTTGTCGGGGGGCCGAGAGACCCAGTACTTC
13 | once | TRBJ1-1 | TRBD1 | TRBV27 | CASRKQGDTEAFF | TGTGCCAGCAGAAAACAGGGGGACACTGAAGCTTTCTTT
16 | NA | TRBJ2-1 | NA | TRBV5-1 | CASYTRGRLTYNEQFF | TGCGCCAGCTACACCCGAGGGCGGCTGACCTACAATGAGCAGTTCTTC
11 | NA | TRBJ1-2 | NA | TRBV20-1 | CSAVHVYGYTF | TGCAGTGCTGTACACGTCTATGGCTACACCTTC
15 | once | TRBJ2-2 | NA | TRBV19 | CASSRGGPNTGELFF | TGTGCCAGTAGTAGGGGCGGCCCTAACACCGGGGAGCTGTTTTTT
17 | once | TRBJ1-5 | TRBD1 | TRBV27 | CASSPDQGANGNQPQHF | TGTGCCAGCAGTCCTGATCAGGGGGCAAATGGAAATCAGCCCCAGCATTTT
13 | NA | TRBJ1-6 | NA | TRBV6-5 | CASNWGEHSPLHF | TGTGCCAGCAATTGGGGGGAACATTCACCCCTCCACTTT